This T cell receptor beta chain came from a study of blood T cells in healthy people across ages. About 10 milliliters of peripheral blood were drawn from each donor into EDTA-treated tubes. Trimming shortened V by 5 bases and J by 1 base, and 16 bases separated the two germline ends. The CDR3 consists of 15 residues. Looked up from germline, CDR1 is DFQATT and CDR2 is SNEGSKA (reference sequence). Then a second PCR, running roughly 7 to 11 cycles, was carried out with a sample-barcoded 5' primer and a J-beta primer mix. TCRdb recomputed calls from the 5' RACE reads with MiXCR, one row per CDR3 protein. The sample holds more than 1.4 million distinct CDR3 sequences, 42% seen once.

The TCR was taken from a woman aged 18-30 years in good health. This chain joins TRBV20-1 and TRBJ2-3; tentatively, D is TRBD1 (5 bases). The sample consisted of blood. CDR3 sequence: CSALFDQGGTDTQYF. Here the CDR3 DNA reads TGCAGTGCTCTGTTCGATCAGGGTGGCACAGATACGCAGTATTTT.